Listed below are T cell receptor beta chains from one sample, sequenced in a study of shared clonotypes between healthy human individuals. The assay was immunoSEQ multiplex PCR, and TCRdb's table has in-frame clones only and misses some. The profile shows 180,000 or so clones, just under 95% of them singletons. Sequences were obtained from naive CD4+ T cells sorted from blood. These receptors all come from a woman aged 25 to 39 in good health. Each CDR3 is given with its conserved first and last residue. Each record gives: D gene, V gene, clone size, J gene, CDR3 DNA, CDR3 protein. The D gene is left open where the match is weak. Size values are once, few and many counts, or a class for expanded clones, and some rows have none.

D gene: NA
V gene: TRBV7-8
clone size: NA
J gene: TRBJ2-7
CDR3 DNA: TGTGCCAGCAGCTCCCGGGACGGAGGATCCTACGAGCAGTACTTC
CDR3 protein: CASSSRDGGSYEQYF

D gene: NA
V gene: TRBV2
clone size: NA
J gene: TRBJ2-5
CDR3 DNA: TGTGCCAGCAGGAAAGGGGGGGGGACCCAGTACTTC
CDR3 protein: CASRKGGGTQYF

D gene: TRBD1
V gene: TRBV30
clone size: NA
J gene: TRBJ1-4
CDR3 DNA: TGTGCCTGGAGTGTACAGGGGGGTGAAAAACTGTTTTTT
CDR3 protein: CAWSVQGGEKLFF

D gene: NA
V gene: TRBV6-5
clone size: NA
J gene: TRBJ2-7
CDR3 DNA: TGTGCCAGCAGCCTTGGGGGGAGGCGGTACGAGCAGTACTTC
CDR3 protein: CASSLGGRRYEQYF

D gene: NA
V gene: TRBV15
clone size: NA
J gene: TRBJ2-7
CDR3 DNA: TGTGCCACCAGCAGAGATCTCCAGGGTTGGTCCGAGCAGTACTTC
CDR3 protein: CATSRDLQGWSEQYF

D gene: NA
V gene: TRBV20-1
clone size: NA
J gene: TRBJ1-2
CDR3 DNA: TGCAGTGCTAGATTTAACGGCTACACCTTC
CDR3 protein: CSARFNGYTF

D gene: NA
V gene: TRBV5-1
clone size: NA
J gene: TRBJ1-3
CDR3 DNA: TGCGCCAGCAGCTTGGGGCGTCTTGACACCATATATTTT
CDR3 protein: CASSLGRLDTIYF

D gene: TRBD2
V gene: TRBV30
clone size: NA
J gene: TRBJ2-3
CDR3 DNA: TGTGCCTGGTCCGACTCAACTCCTGGACTAGCGGCTTTT
CDR3 protein: CAWSDSTPGLAAF

D gene: NA
V gene: TRBV29-1
clone size: NA
J gene: TRBJ1-1
CDR3 DNA: TGCAGCGTGAAGGGAGTCACTGAAGCTTTCTTT
CDR3 protein: CSVKGVTEAFF

D gene: NA
V gene: TRBV30
clone size: NA
J gene: TRBJ1-5
CDR3 DNA: TGTGCCTGGGCTACCGAGGGCAATCAGCCCCAGCATTTT
CDR3 protein: CAWATEGNQPQHF

D gene: NA
V gene: TRBV6-1
clone size: NA
J gene: TRBJ2-5
CDR3 DNA: TGTGCCAGCAGTGGAGGGACGGGCCAAGAGACCCAGTACTTC
CDR3 protein: CASSGGTGQETQYF

D gene: NA
V gene: TRBV21-1
clone size: once
J gene: TRBJ2-7
CDR3 DNA: TGTGCCAGCAGCAAATATGCTAGCGGGCCAAAATCTTTCTCCTACGAGCAGTACTTC
CDR3 protein: CASSKYASGPKSFSYEQYF

D gene: NA
V gene: TRBV28
clone size: NA
J gene: TRBJ1-5
CDR3 DNA: TGTGCCCTTGGGGGACAAGAATATCAGCCCCAGCATTTT
CDR3 protein: CALGGQEYQPQHF

D gene: TRBD2
V gene: TRBV30
clone size: NA
J gene: TRBJ2-1
CDR3 DNA: TGTGCCTGGAGTGTGAGCGGGAGGGCCACGGTCTACAATGAGCAGTTCTTC
CDR3 protein: CAWSVSGRATVYNEQFF

D gene: TRBD1
V gene: TRBV2
clone size: once
J gene: TRBJ2-7
CDR3 DNA: TGTGCCAGCAGTTTGGGACAGGGTCTCGACGAGCAGTACTTC
CDR3 protein: CASSLGQGLDEQYF

D gene: NA
V gene: TRBV5-1
clone size: NA
J gene: TRBJ2-5
CDR3 DNA: TGCGCCAGCAGCTTGTCCCTTGGGGAGACCCAGTACTTC
CDR3 protein: CASSLSLGETQYF

D gene: NA
V gene: TRBV5-1
clone size: few
J gene: TRBJ2-7
CDR3 DNA: TGCGCCAGCAGCTTGGACGAGCGCGAGCAGTACTTC
CDR3 protein: CASSLDEREQYF

D gene: TRBD2
V gene: TRBV6-1
clone size: NA
J gene: TRBJ2-1
CDR3 DNA: TGTGCCAGCAGAGTTAGCGGGATCCCCTACAATGAGCAGTTCTTC
CDR3 protein: CASRVSGIPYNEQFF

D gene: NA
V gene: TRBV10-3
clone size: NA
J gene: TRBJ1-2
CDR3 DNA: TGTGCCATCAGTGAGTCCTCCGGATATGGCTACACCTTC
CDR3 protein: CAISESSGYGYTF

D gene: TRBD1
V gene: TRBV5-1
clone size: NA
J gene: TRBJ1-3
CDR3 DNA: TGCGCCAGCAGCTTGGTGGCAGGGGGAACTGGAAACACCATATATTTT
CDR3 protein: CASSLVAGGTGNTIYF

D gene: NA
V gene: TRBV10-3
clone size: NA
J gene: TRBJ2-3
CDR3 DNA: TGTGCCATCAGTGAAGGCGGGAGCACAGATACGCAGTATTTT
CDR3 protein: CAISEGGSTDTQYF

D gene: TRBD1
V gene: TRBV29-1
clone size: NA
J gene: TRBJ2-7
CDR3 DNA: TGCAGCGTTGAAGAACAGGGGAAAGGGCAGTACTTC
CDR3 protein: CSVEEQGKGQYF

D gene: TRBD1
V gene: TRBV18
clone size: NA
J gene: TRBJ1-1
CDR3 DNA: TGTGCCAGCTCACGCGGGACAGGGCCATGGAACACTGAAGCTTTCTTT
CDR3 protein: CASSRGTGPWNTEAFF

D gene: NA
V gene: TRBV7-2
clone size: NA
J gene: TRBJ2-7
CDR3 DNA: TGTGCCAGCAGCACGGGCGGGACAGTCCTTCACGAGCAGTACTTC
CDR3 protein: CASSTGGTVLHEQYF

D gene: NA
V gene: TRBV29-1
clone size: NA
J gene: TRBJ1-5
CDR3 DNA: TGCAGCGTTGGTTCGGAGCCCCAGCATTTT
CDR3 protein: CSVGSEPQHF

D gene: TRBD1
V gene: TRBV11-2
clone size: NA
J gene: TRBJ2-7
CDR3 DNA: TGTGCCAGCAGCTCGGCGGGACAGGGGGCGGGCGAGCAGTACTTC
CDR3 protein: CASSSAGQGAGEQYF

D gene: NA
V gene: TRBV28
clone size: NA
J gene: TRBJ1-2
CDR3 DNA: TGTGCCAGCAGTTTGGGTAAGACAGGCTACACCTTC
CDR3 protein: CASSLGKTGYTF

D gene: NA
V gene: TRBV30
clone size: NA
J gene: TRBJ1-4
CDR3 DNA: TGTGCCTGGAGTGTACTTCCCTCGGTGGAGAAACTGTTTTTT
CDR3 protein: CAWSVLPSVEKLFF

D gene: TRBD2
V gene: TRBV11-2
clone size: NA
J gene: TRBJ2-7
CDR3 DNA: TGTGCCAGCAGCTTACTTCTGACTAGCTCATCCTACGAGCAGTACTTC
CDR3 protein: CASSLLLTSSSYEQYF

D gene: NA
V gene: TRBV7-8
clone size: NA
J gene: TRBJ2-7
CDR3 DNA: TGTGCCAGCAGCTTAAGATGGCTCTACGAGCAGTACTTC
CDR3 protein: CASSLRWLYEQYF

D gene: TRBD2
V gene: TRBV28
clone size: NA
J gene: TRBJ2-3
CDR3 DNA: TGTGCCAGCAGTCCAAATCCAGCGGGAGGGGTGGATACGCAGTATTTT
CDR3 protein: CASSPNPAGGVDTQYF

D gene: NA
V gene: TRBV28
clone size: once
J gene: TRBJ2-7
CDR3 DNA: TGTGCCAGCAGTCGGGGGGCGTCCTACGAGCAGTACTTC
CDR3 protein: CASSRGASYEQYF

D gene: NA
V gene: TRBV9
clone size: NA
J gene: TRBJ1-6
CDR3 DNA: TGTGCCAGCAGCGTAGATCCGAATTCACCCCTCCACTTT
CDR3 protein: CASSVDPNSPLHF

D gene: NA
V gene: TRBV7-8
clone size: NA
J gene: TRBJ1-2
CDR3 DNA: TGTGCCAGCAGCCCGCGGACAACCTCTAACTATGGCTACACCTTC
CDR3 protein: CASSPRTTSNYGYTF

D gene: NA
V gene: TRBV30
clone size: NA
J gene: TRBJ1-3
CDR3 DNA: TGTGCCTGGAGTGTAGCAGGGAAAGGTGGAAACACCATATATTTT
CDR3 protein: CAWSVAGKGGNTIYF

D gene: NA
V gene: TRBV14
clone size: once
J gene: TRBJ2-1
CDR3 DNA: TGTGCCAGCAGCCCGAACAGGGCCCCCTACAATGAGCAGTTCTTC
CDR3 protein: CASSPNRAPYNEQFF

D gene: TRBD2
V gene: TRBV11-2
clone size: once
J gene: TRBJ2-7
CDR3 DNA: TGTGCCAGCAGCCACCGACTAGCGGGGCTCTACGAGCAGTACTTC
CDR3 protein: CASSHRLAGLYEQYF

D gene: NA
V gene: TRBV19
clone size: NA
J gene: TRBJ2-3
CDR3 DNA: TGTGCCAGTAGTTTCCAGGGTGCAGATACGCAGTATTTT
CDR3 protein: CASSFQGADTQYF

D gene: NA
V gene: TRBV6-5
clone size: NA
J gene: TRBJ1-4
CDR3 DNA: TGTGCCAGCAGTTATGGTGGTGGCGAAAAACTGTTTTTT
CDR3 protein: CASSYGGGEKLFF

D gene: NA
V gene: TRBV10-3
clone size: NA
J gene: TRBJ2-1
CDR3 DNA: TGTGCCATCAGTGAGTCCCGAAATGAGCAGTTCTTC
CDR3 protein: CAISESRNEQFF

D gene: NA
V gene: TRBV6-1
clone size: NA
J gene: TRBJ1-4
CDR3 DNA: TGTGCCAGCAGTGAAGCGCGGGGACTGTTGTTTTTT
CDR3 protein: CASSEARGLLFF

D gene: TRBD1
V gene: TRBV6-6
clone size: NA
J gene: TRBJ1-5
CDR3 DNA: TGTGCCAGCAACGACGGACAGGTAAATCAGCCCCAGCATTTT
CDR3 protein: CASNDGQVNQPQHF

D gene: NA
V gene: TRBV28
clone size: NA
J gene: TRBJ2-4
CDR3 DNA: TGTGCCAGCAGCTCCTTCGAGGGCGTAAACATTCAGTACTTC
CDR3 protein: CASSSFEGVNIQYF

D gene: NA
V gene: TRBV14
clone size: NA
J gene: TRBJ2-1
CDR3 DNA: TGTGCCAGCAGCCCCCACAGGGTATACAATGAGCAGTTCTTC
CDR3 protein: CASSPHRVYNEQFF

D gene: TRBD1
V gene: TRBV18
clone size: NA
J gene: TRBJ2-5
CDR3 DNA: TGTGCCAGCTCACGACTCCGGGACAGGGGGCGACTTCTTGAGACCCAGTACTTC
CDR3 protein: CASSRLRDRGRLLETQYF

D gene: NA
V gene: TRBV6-6
clone size: NA
J gene: TRBJ1-5
CDR3 DNA: TGTGCCAGCAGCGGACAAGTCAATCAGCCCCAGCATTTT
CDR3 protein: CASSGQVNQPQHF

D gene: NA
V gene: TRBV19
clone size: NA
J gene: TRBJ1-2
CDR3 DNA: TGTGCCAGTAGTATCGCCCATGGCTACACCTTC
CDR3 protein: CASSIAHGYTF

D gene: NA
V gene: TRBV11-2
clone size: NA
J gene: TRBJ2-7
CDR3 DNA: TGTGCCAGCAGCCCGAATGGACTTACCTACGAGCAGTACTTC
CDR3 protein: CASSPNGLTYEQYF

D gene: NA
V gene: TRBV28
clone size: NA
J gene: TRBJ1-2
CDR3 DNA: TGTGCCAGCAGTTACGGAGCCTATGGTGGCTACACCTTC
CDR3 protein: CASSYGAYGGYTF

D gene: NA
V gene: TRBV5-5
clone size: NA
J gene: TRBJ1-2
CDR3 DNA: TGTGCCAGCAGCCCTGTCAACCTCTACTATGGCTACACCTTC
CDR3 protein: CASSPVNLYYGYTF

D gene: NA
V gene: TRBV19
clone size: NA
J gene: TRBJ2-1
CDR3 DNA: TGTGCCAGTAGTCAGGTCCCGGGACTGGTTTGGCAGTTCTTC
CDR3 protein: CASSQVPGLVWQFF

D gene: NA
V gene: TRBV2
clone size: NA
J gene: TRBJ1-1
CDR3 DNA: TGTGCCAGCAGTGAAGCGCTTATCGGGCGGGCTTTCTTT
CDR3 protein: CASSEALIGRAFF